These 2 T cell receptor beta chains came from one sample sequenced in a study of shared clonotypes between healthy human individuals. This table comes from immunoSEQ multiplex PCR, and its TCRdb copy is limited to in-frame clones, with some not included. The sample records 2 million to 2.5 million clones, roughly 90% being singletons. Sequencing was carried out using naive CD4+ T cells from PBMCs. Subset meaning: CD45RA+ positively selected. Receptors were obtained from a man between 18 and 35 years old in good health. Some clones in this sample may be carry-over from other donors' samples.

This chain uses TRBV7-9 with TRBJ2-7; the match to TRBD2 covers 12 bases. The CDR3 sequence is 14 residues long. The junction had 1 base not matched to a gene; V was cut back by 5 bases and J by 2 bases. Germline CDR1 is SEHNR and CDR2 is FQNEAQ (reference sequence). The CDR3 here is CASSRTSGTYEQYF. CDR3 nucleotide sequence: TGTGCCAGCAGCCGGACTAGCGGGACCTACGAGCAGTACTTC.

DNA for the CDR3: TGTGCCTGGACGGGCCCGGGGGAGACCATATATTTT. This gives the protein CAWTGPGETIYF. J is TRBJ1-3 and V is TRBV30; possible D gene TRBD1, 5 bases. CDR1 and CDR2 (germline): GTSNPN, SVGIG (reference sequence). V was pared by 4 bases and J by 10 bases, with 14 bases between. CDR3 length: 12 residues. Full variable domain (remainder filled in from reference TRBV30 and TRBJ1-3): SQTIHQWPATLVQPVGSPLSLECTVEGTSNPNLYWYRQAAGRGLQLLFYSVGIGQISSEVPQNLSASRPQDRQFILSSKKLLLSDSGFYLCAWTGPGETIYFGEGSWLTVV.